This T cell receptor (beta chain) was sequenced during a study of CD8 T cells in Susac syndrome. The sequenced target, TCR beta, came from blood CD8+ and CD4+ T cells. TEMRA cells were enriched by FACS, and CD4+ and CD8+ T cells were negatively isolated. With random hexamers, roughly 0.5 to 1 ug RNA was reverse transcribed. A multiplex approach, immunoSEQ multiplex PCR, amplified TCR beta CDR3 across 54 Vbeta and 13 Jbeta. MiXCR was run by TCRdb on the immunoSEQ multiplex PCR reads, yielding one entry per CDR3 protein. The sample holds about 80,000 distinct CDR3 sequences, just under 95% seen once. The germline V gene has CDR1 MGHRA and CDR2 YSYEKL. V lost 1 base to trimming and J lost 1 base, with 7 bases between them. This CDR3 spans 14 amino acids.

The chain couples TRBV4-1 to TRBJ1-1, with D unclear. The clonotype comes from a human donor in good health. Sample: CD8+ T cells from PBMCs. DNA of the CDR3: TGCGCCAGCAGCCAAGGCCCAGCGAACACTGAAGCTTTCTTT. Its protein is CASSQGPANTEAFF.